A selection of T cell receptor beta chains follows, all from one sample in a study of beta chain features in type 1 diabetes. TCRdb's table, derived via immunoSEQ multiplex PCR, lists solely in-frame clones and lacks some. The table has around 320,000 clones, around 15% seen once. Sequences were obtained from central memory CD4+ T cells from blood. The receptor source for this set is a man between 25 and 39 years old in good health. CDR3s include the opening cysteine and the closing phenylalanine or tryptophan. Each record gives: clone size, V gene, D gene, CDR3 length, J gene, CDR3 protein, CDR3 DNA. D genes are given only for firm matches. Size tells how often a clone was seen (once, few, many) or the class of an expanded clone, and some rows leave it out.

few	TRBV19	-	13	TRBJ1-1	CASSIKGNTEAFF	TGTGCCAGTAGTATAAAAGGGAACACTGAAGCTTTCTTT
few	TRBV5-1	-	13	TRBJ2-1	CASSLDTYNEQFF	TGCGCCAGCAGCTTGGACACATACAATGAGCAGTTCTTC
-	TRBV29-1	-	13	TRBJ2-1	CSVERTTSNEQFF	TGCAGCGTTGAGAGAACTACGAGCAATGAGCAGTTCTTC
-	TRBV9	-	15	TRBJ1-2	CASSARALGPSGYTF	TGTGCCAGCAGCGCCCGGGCCCTGGGACCTTCTGGCTACACCTTC
-	TRBV29-1	-	12	TRBJ1-2	CSVSLPGFGYTF	TGCAGCGTCTCCCTTCCAGGGTTCGGCTACACCTTC
-	TRBV6-4	-	13	TRBJ2-3	CASSDGDTDTQYF	TGTGCCAGCAGTGACGGCGACACAGATACGCAGTATTTT
many	TRBV11-3	TRBD2	15	TRBJ2-1	CASSLRGGHPNEQFF	TGTGCCAGCAGCTTGCGGGGGGGACATCCTAATGAGCAGTTCTTC
-	TRBV11-1	TRBD1	15	TRBJ2-3	CASSLRARGLDTQYF	TGTGCCAGCAGCTTGAGGGCCAGGGGGCTAGATACGCAGTATTTT
many	TRBV7-9	-	12	TRBJ1-1	CASSLSSTEAFF	TGTGCCAGCAGCTTATCCAGCACTGAAGCTTTCTTT
few	TRBV7-8	TRBD2	16	TRBJ2-2	CASSRLAGLNTGELFF	TGTGCCAGCAGCCGACTAGCGGGTCTAAACACCGGGGAGCTGTTTTTT
once	TRBV6-1	-	13	TRBJ2-1	CASSEPSYNEQFF	TGTGCCAGCAGTGAACCATCCTACAATGAGCAGTTCTTC
few	TRBV5-1	TRBD2	15	TRBJ2-2	CASSLEAGNTGELFF	TGCGCCAGCAGCTTGGAAGCGGGAAACACCGGGGAGCTGTTTTTT
few	TRBV6-1	TRBD1	15	TRBJ2-7	CASRVDRGLRYEQYF	TGTGCCAGCAGAGTGGACAGGGGCTTGCGCTACGAGCAGTACTTC
-	TRBV5-4	-	15	TRBJ2-1	CASSLGPQERNEQFF	TGTGCCAGCAGCTTGGGACCCCAGGAGCGGAATGAGCAGTTCTTC
-	TRBV6-6	-	15	TRBJ1-1	CASSYPLARPTEAFF	TGTGCCAGCAGTTATCCATTGGCCAGGCCCACTGAAGCTTTCTTT
few	TRBV5-6	-	15	TRBJ2-5	CASSPDRRRQETQYF	TGTGCCAGCAGCCCGGACCGCCGCCGCCAGGAGACCCAGTACTTC
few	TRBV5-4	-	14	TRBJ2-1	CASSPNPSYNEQFF	TGTGCCAGCAGCCCGAACCCCTCCTACAATGAGCAGTTCTTC
-	TRBV6-1	-	13	TRBJ1-5	CASTDTFNQPQHF	TGTGCCAGCACCGACACCTTCAATCAGCCCCAGCATTTT
few	TRBV5-6	TRBD1	16	TRBJ1-3	CASSSLRDRVGNTIYF	TGTGCCAGCAGCTCGCTGCGGGACAGGGTTGGAAACACCATATATTTT
few	TRBV4-3	-	15	TRBJ1-5	CASSQRDGRNQPQHF	TGCGCCAGCAGCCAACGGGACGGACGCAATCAGCCCCAGCATTTT
-	TRBV6-5	-	12	TRBJ1-2	CASSASNYGYTF	TGTGCCAGCAGTGCTTCCAACTATGGCTACACCTTC
many	TRBV5-1	-	15	TRBJ2-6	CASSLVSSGANVLTF	TGCGCCAGCAGCTTGGTTAGCTCTGGGGCCAACGTCCTGACTTTC
-	TRBV6-6	-	13	TRBJ2-2	CASSPGSTGELFF	TGTGCCAGCAGTCCCGGGAGCACCGGGGAGCTGTTTTTT
few	TRBV30	-	14	TRBJ1-2	CASTTRGGVYGYTF	TGTGCCTCGACGACCCGTGGAGGGGTCTATGGCTACACCTTC
-	TRBV5-6	-	13	TRBJ1-1	CASSLAQNTEAFF	TGTGCCAGCAGCTTGGCCCAAAACACTGAAGCTTTCTTT
-	TRBV21-1	-	15	TRBJ2-3	CASSPPRVNTDTQYF	TGTGCCAGCAGTCCCCCTAGGGTAAACACAGATACGCAGTATTTT
once	TRBV9	-	14	TRBJ2-2	CASSVRTETGELFF	TGTGCCAGCAGCGTCCGGACAGAAACCGGGGAGCTGTTTTTT
few	TRBV4-3	-	14	TRBJ2-5	CASSQDWAQETQYF	TGCGCCAGCAGCCAAGATTGGGCCCAAGAGACCCAGTACTTC
-	TRBV5-1	TRBD2	15	TRBJ2-5	CASSAGLVTSETQYF	TGCGCCAGCAGCGCAGGACTAGTGACCTCTGAGACCCAGTACTTC
few	TRBV5-5	-	15	TRBJ2-1	CASSQDTRNGNEQFF	TGTGCCAGCAGCCAAGATACCAGGAACGGGAATGAGCAGTTCTTC
few	TRBV25-1	TRBD2	14	TRBJ2-1	CASSELAVGNEQFF	TGTGCCAGCAGTGAGCTAGCGGTGGGCAATGAGCAGTTCTTC
-	TRBV5-4	-	14	TRBJ2-7	CASSIDLGPYEQYF	TGTGCCAGCAGCATAGATCTGGGACCCTACGAGCAGTACTTC
few	TRBV19	-	14	TRBJ2-2	CASRQGRETGELFF	TGTGCCAGTAGGCAGGGAAGAGAAACCGGGGAGCTGTTTTTT
-	TRBV7-2	-	15	TRBJ1-2	CASSLAKVPGYGYTF	TGTGCCAGCAGCTTAGCGAAGGTTCCGGGCTATGGCTACACCTTC
few	TRBV10-3	-	13	TRBJ1-6	CAVRVGYNSPLHF	TGTGCCGTAAGGGTTGGCTATAATTCACCCCTCCACTTT
few	TRBV4-3	-	14	TRBJ1-3	CASSQDPAGNTIYF	TGCGCCAGCAGCCAAGATCCCGCAGGAAACACCATATATTTT
few	TRBV5-6	TRBD2	15	TRBJ2-1	CASSSLAGLYNEQFF	TGTGCCAGCAGCTCCTTAGCGGGACTCTACAATGAGCAGTTCTTC
-	TRBV4-3	-	15	TRBJ1-2	CASSQGRVANYGYTF	TGCGCCAGCAGCCAAGGCAGGGTGGCAAACTATGGCTACACCTTC
few	TRBV19	-	17	TRBJ1-5	CASSLPRLHQGNQPQHF	TGTGCCAGTAGTCTGCCGCGGCTTCATCAGGGGAATCAGCCCCAGCATTTT
-	TRBV6-5	TRBD2	13	TRBJ2-5	CASGGGAFETQYF	TGTGCCAGCGGCGGGGGGGCCTTTGAGACCCAGTACTTC
-	TRBV4-1	-	16	TRBJ2-2	CASSPQGGMNTGELFF	TGCGCCAGCAGCCCCCAGGGGGGGATGAACACCGGGGAGCTGTTTTTT
-	TRBV5-4	-	12	TRBJ2-7	CASSYTTGNGHF	TGTGCCAGCAGCTATACTACCGGGAACGGACACTTC
-	TRBV4-1	TRBD2	16	TRBJ2-5	CASSTGLAGGGETQYF	TGTGCCAGCAGCACTGGACTAGCGGGAGGAGGGGAGACCCAGTACTTC
-	TRBV5-4	-	16	TRBJ2-3	CASSQRRARAPDTQYF	TGTGCCAGCAGCCAACGTCGTGCCAGGGCACCAGATACGCAGTATTTT
few	TRBV7-2	-	16	TRBJ1-5	CASSLGGGSSNQPQHF	TGTGCCAGCAGCTTAGGCGGGGGGTCTAGCAATCAGCCCCAGCATTTT
-	TRBV11-2	-	13	TRBJ1-6	CASSLFGKSPLHF	TGTGCCAGCAGCTTATTCGGGAAATCACCCCTCCACTTT
-	TRBV11-2	-	15	TRBJ1-3	CASSLDMSSGNTIYF	TGTGCCAGCAGCTTAGACATGAGCTCTGGAAACACCATATATTTT
-	TRBV25-1	TRBD2	16	TRBJ2-1	CASSGLGGGAYNEQFF	TGTGCCAGCAGTGGGCTTGGCGGGGGGGCATACAATGAGCAGTTCTTC
many	TRBV29-1	-	12	TRBJ2-2	CSVDTGSGELFF	TGCAGCGTTGATACGGGTTCCGGGGAGCTGTTTTTT
-	TRBV4-3	-	18	TRBJ2-3	CASSQDAGVGRDTDTQYF	TGCGCCAGCAGCCAAGACGCGGGCGTGGGCAGAGACACAGATACGCAGTATTTT
many	TRBV10-3	-	11	TRBJ2-7	CAIRDYYEQYF	TGTGCCATCAGGGATTACTACGAGCAGTACTTC
few	TRBV29-1	TRBD1	14	TRBJ2-3	CSVRSGTVTDTQYF	TGCAGCGTTCGATCCGGGACAGTCACAGATACGCAGTATTTT
-	TRBV9	-	12	TRBJ1-2	CASSGRDGGYTF	TGTGCCAGCAGCGGTCGTGACGGGGGCTACACCTTC